The rows below give T cell receptor beta chains drawn from one sample of a study of CD8+CD57+ T cells in acquired aplastic anemia. A single record per CDR3 protein comes from TCRdb applying MiXCR to the reads. The repertoire holds around 200,000 distinct CDR3 sequences, with 65% as singletons. Sequencing was carried out using sorted CD4+, CD8+, or CD8+CD57+ T cells (not recorded which) from PBMCs. Every receptor here comes from a human donor with aplastic anemia. Each CDR3 is given with its conserved first and last residue. The D gene is left open where the match is weak. Size tells how often a clone was seen (once, few, many) or the class of an expanded clone, and some rows leave it out.

d_call	clone_size	v_call	j_call	cdr3_aa	cdr3_nt
TRBD1	NA	TRBV19	TRBJ2-7	CASSTGTGGVYEQYF	TGTGCCAGTAGTACCGGGACAGGGGGCGTCTACGAGCAGTACTTC
TRBD2	NA	TRBV9	TRBJ2-1	CASSDGGGRNEQFF	TGTGCCAGCAGCGATGGCGGGGGGCGTAATGAGCAGTTCTTC
NA	NA	TRBV10-1	TRBJ1-1	CASSAQTFQEDTEAFF	TGCGCCAGCAGTGCCCAGACATTCCAAGAGGACACTGAAGCTTTCTTT
NA	NA	TRBV20-1	TRBJ1-6	CSARGGGAEYSPLHF	TGCAGTGCTAGAGGTGGAGGTGCAGAGTATTCACCCCTCCACTTT
NA	few	TRBV12-3/TRBV12-4	TRBJ2-5	CASSYTGTYQETQYF	TGTGCCAGCAGTTACACAGGTACCTACCAAGAGACCCAGTACTTC
TRBD1	NA	TRBV7-9	TRBJ1-2	CASSSPNSMGQESAGYTF	TGTGCCAGCAGCTCACCCAACTCGATGGGACAGGAATCCGCTGGCTACACCTTC
TRBD1	NA	TRBV11-3	TRBJ2-1	CASSLGGDRANEQFF	TGTGCCAGCAGCTTAGGGGGGGACAGGGCCAATGAGCAGTTCTTC
NA	NA	TRBV2	TRBJ1-6	CASRRQDVMSPLHF	TGTGCCAGCAGGCGACAGGATGTGATGTCGCCCCTCCACTTT
NA	NA	TRBV7-9	TRBJ2-5	CASRHTDKETQYF	TGTGCCAGCAGACACACGGATAAAGAGACCCAGTACTTC
NA	many	TRBV7-2	TRBJ2-2	CASSPAGGPTGELFF	TGTGCCAGCAGCCCTGCAGGGGGGCCCACCGGGGAGCTGTTTTTT
NA	NA	TRBV29-1	TRBJ1-4	CSVVAGAGEKLFF	TGCAGCGTTGTGGCGGGGGCAGGTGAAAAACTGTTTTTT
TRBD1	few	TRBV10-3	TRBJ1-1	CATGQKNTEAFF	TGTGCCACGGGACAGAAAAACACTGAAGCTTTCTTT
NA	NA	TRBV2	TRBJ2-3	CASSGPRGTDTQYF	TGTGCCAGCAGTGGGCCCCGTGGCACAGATACGCAGTATTTT
NA	few	TRBV20-1	TRBJ1-1	CSARKVGRNTEAFF	TGCAGTGCTAGGAAGGTCGGGAGGAACACTGAAGCTTTCTTT
NA	few	TRBV14	TRBJ2-5	CASSRTIQETQYF	TGTGCCAGCAGCCGTACGATACAAGAGACCCAGTACTTC
NA	many	TRBV10-3	TRBJ2-2	CAISESDITGELFF	TGTGCCATCAGTGAGTCGGACATAACCGGGGAGCTGTTTTTT
NA	NA	TRBV7-9	TRBJ2-7	CASSLAKTGPVYEQYF	TGTGCCAGCAGCTTAGCCAAGACAGGCCCTGTCTACGAGCAGTACTTC
TRBD2	many	TRBV7-9	TRBJ2-3	CASSPTSGGFTDTQYF	TGTGCCAGCAGCCCGACTAGCGGGGGCTTCACAGATACGCAGTATTTT
NA	NA	TRBV7-9	TRBJ1-2	CASSLALGSNYGYTF	TGTGCCAGCAGCTTAGCTCTGGGTTCCAACTATGGCTACACCTTC
NA	NA	TRBV20-1	TRBJ1-2	CSARDLWGGGGYTF	TGCAGTGCTAGAGATCTTTGGGGTGGAGGTGGCTACACCTTC
NA	few	TRBV2	TRBJ2-1	CASSPIDGTHYNEQFF	TGTGCCAGCAGTCCGATAGACGGAACCCACTACAATGAGCAGTTCTTC
TRBD1	NA	TRBV25-1	TRBJ1-6	CASSESRDRGNSPLHF	TGTGCCAGCAGTGAATCCCGGGACAGGGGTAATTCACCCCTCCACTTT
TRBD2	NA	TRBV10-3	TRBJ2-7	CASSSTGGGRGEQYF	TGTGCCAGCAGCTCAACAGGCGGCGGGAGAGGGGAGCAGTACTTC